These 28 T cell receptor beta chains were all obtained from the same sample, sequenced in a study of graft-versus-host responses after intestinal transplantation. The antigens of these receptors remain unknown. The assay was immunoSEQ multiplex PCR, and TCRdb's table has in-frame clones only and misses some. The sample gives about 130,000 clones, about 93% of which show up once; about 0.2% is in the top ten. Sequencing was performed on unstimulated CD4+ T cells sorted from spleen or lymph node cells, taken before intestinal transplant. Receptors originate from a human donor who received an intestinal transplant.

The rearrangement joins TRBV7-3 to TRBJ1-1; D not resolved. CDR1 and CDR2 from the germline V gene are SGHTA and FQGTGA. Trimming removed 5 bases at V and 4 bases at J, with 11 bases between. CDR3 size: 13 residues. CDR3 loop: CASSADLVTEAFF. For the CDR3, the DNA is TGTGCCAGCAGCGCTGATCTTGTCACTGAAGCTTTCTTT.

The chain carries TRBV7-6 and TRBJ2-3, with TRBD2 matching 8 bases. The V gene end was trimmed by 1 base and the J gene end by 6 bases; junction bases not matched to a gene: 12. CDR1 is SGHVS and CDR2 is FNYEAQ in the germline V gene. This CDR3 has 17 residues. The CDR3 nucleotides read TGTGCCAGCAGCTTAGAGGGTTCAGCGGGAGTATTTGATACGCAGTATTTT. It is translated as CASSLEGSAGVFDTQYF.

The V call is TRBV6-5, the J call TRBJ1-5, with D uncertain. The V and J ends lost 0 bases and 1 base respectively, with 7 bases between them. CDR1 is MNHEY and CDR2 is SVGAGI in the germline V gene. The CDR3 totals 15 residues. CDR3 protein: CASSYSRRSNQPQHF. CDR3 sequence (DNA): TGTGCCAGCAGTTACTCGCGGAGGAGCAATCAGCCCCAGCATTTT.

The CDR3 is CASRPPGTGYTGELFF. CDR3 sequence (DNA): TGTGCCAGCAGGCCCCCCGGGACAGGGTACACCGGGGAGCTGTTTTTT. The chain uses TRBV28 and TRBJ2-2, with TRBD1 matching 9 bases. The CDR3 has 16 residues. CDR1 MDHEN and CDR2 SYDVKM come from the germline V gene. V lost 6 bases, J lost 3 bases, and 8 bases stayed unmatched.

This chain links TRBV27 with TRBJ2-7, with 9 bases aligning to TRBD1. CDR3 length: 18 residues. CDR1 and CDR2 from the germline V gene are MNHEY and SMNVEV (reference sequence). V trimming: 5 bases; J trimming: 2 bases; junction bases outside the gene matches: 16. The CDR3 reads CASSAGTGSVADPYEQYF. The CDR3 nucleotides are TGTGCCAGCAGTGCCGGGACAGGGTCAGTAGCGGACCCCTACGAGCAGTACTTC.

This chain links TRBV2 with TRBJ1-2; perhaps TRBD1 as D (5 bases). This CDR3 is 13 amino acids long. The V end lost 4 bases, the J end lost 7 bases, and 13 bases lay between the germline ends. The germline gives CDR1 SNHLY, CDR2 FYNNEI. In DNA form, the CDR3 reads TGTGCCAGCAGTGGGCAGGGAAGGGGTGGCTACACCTTC. Protein product: CASSGQGRGGYTF.

The chain joins TRBV19 to TRBJ2-3; D uncertain. The CDR3 runs to 15 residues. Trimming cost V 5 bases and J 0 bases, with 12 bases left between them. CDR1 and CDR2 from the germline V gene are LNHDA and SQIVND (reference sequence). As DNA, the CDR3 is TGTGCCAGTAGTCGCTCTGGGCGGAGCACAGATACGCAGTATTTT. Protein sequence: CASSRSGRSTDTQYF.

The J gene is TRBJ2-6, the V gene TRBV5-1; no firm D call. The CDR3 has 16 amino acids. The V end lost 0 bases, the J end lost 0 bases, and 7 bases lay between the germline ends. Germline assignment: CDR1 SGHRS and CDR2 YFSETQ. The CDR3 DNA reads as TGCGCCAGCAGCTTGGAGCCGATCTCTGGGGCCAACGTCCTGACTTTC. Translation: CASSLEPISGANVLTF. Full variable domain (rest looked up from reference TRBV5-1 and TRBJ2-6): KAGVTQTPRYLIKTRGQQVTLSCSPISGHRSVSWYQQTPGQGLQFLFEYFSETQRNKGNFPGRFSGRQFSNSRSEMNVSTLELGDSALYLCASSLEPISGANVLTFGAGSRLTVL.

This chain uses TRBV28 with TRBJ2-7; 8 nucleotides line up with TRBD2. V lost 4 bases and J lost 1; bases outside the gene matches: 6. This CDR3 comprises 15 residues. Germline assignment: CDR1 MDHEN and CDR2 SYDVKM. The CDR3 nucleotides are TGTGCCAGCAGTTCCCCCGGGACTAGTTCCTACGAGCAGTACTTC. This gives the protein CASSSPGTSSYEQYF.

With respect to this clone: Other DNA sequences in the sample encode the same CDR3. The gene calls are TRBV28 and TRBJ2-3, with TRBD1 matching over 7 bases. Germline CDR1 and CDR2: MDHEN and SYDVKM. Germline trimming cut 1 base from V and 1 base from J; bases unmatched to any gene: 2. There are 15 residues in the CDR3. CDR3 DNA sequence: TGTGCCAGCAGTTTATCTGGGACAGGCACAGATACGCAGTATTTT. It translates to CASSLSGTGTDTQYF.

This clone was counted a single time. This CDR3 is also generated by other DNA sequences in the sample. The chain recombines TRBV5-1 with TRBJ2-7, with 13 bases matching TRBD2. The trim removed 4 bases at V and 5 bases at J, leaving 18 bases unmatched. CDR1 is SGHRS, CDR2 YFSETQ, per germline. This CDR3 comprises 19 residues. CDR3 in amino acids: CASSPEVLAGGPRLDEQYF. The CDR3 region has the DNA TGCGCCAGCAGCCCGGAGGTACTAGCGGGGGGGCCTCGGCTCGACGAGCAGTACTTC.

The V gene is TRBV21-1, the J gene TRBJ2-7; the tabulated D call, TRBD1, remains unverified against the DNA. TRBV21-1 is given as a pseudogene. The CDR3 extends over 14 amino acids. The CDR3 is CASSKETGIYEQYF. The DNA for the CDR3 is TGTGCCAGCAGCAAAGAGACAGGAATCTACGAGCAGTACTTC.

V and J are TRBV28 and TRBJ1-4, with 7 bases fitting TRBD1. Germline V gives CDR1 MDHEN, CDR2 SYDVKM. The CDR3 contains 15 residues. V lost 4 bases, J lost 7 bases, and 9 bases stayed unmatched. Written as DNA, the CDR3 is TGTGCCAGCAGTTCCCCGACAGGGTTCAGTGAAAAACTGTTTTTT. Protein: CASSSPTGFSEKLFF.

The V gene is TRBV5-4, the J gene TRBJ2-1, with a tentative D call TRBD1 (6 bases). Per germline, CDR1 SGHNT and CDR2 YYREEE (reference sequence). This CDR3 has 14 amino acids. Trimming left V 5 bases short and J 1 base short, with 10 bases between. The CDR3 DNA reads as TGTGCCAGCAGAACCGGACAGTCCTACAATGAGCAGTTCTTC. Protein product: CASRTGQSYNEQFF.

The rearrangement uses TRBV6-5 and TRBJ1-2, with 7 bases that match TRBD1. CDR1 is MNHEY and CDR2 is SVGAGI in the germline V gene. CDR3 size: 15 residues. V lost 7 bases to trimming and J lost 4 bases; unmatched junction nucleotides: 12. This CDR3 is CASTGPGRGFYGYTF. In nucleotides, the CDR3 is TGTGCCAGCACCGGCCCCGGCAGGGGGTTCTATGGCTACACCTTC.

The rearrangement uses TRBV6-6 and TRBJ2-1; maybe TRBD2 (5 bases). Germline-derived CDR1 and CDR2 are MNHNY and SVGAGI (reference sequence). V was clipped by 6 bases and J by 4 bases, with 10 bases between them. This CDR3 is built from 13 residues. The CDR3 loop is CASRYTGYNEQFF. CDR3 DNA sequence: TGTGCCAGCAGATATACGGGATACAATGAGCAGTTCTTC.

This clone appeared a few times. V usage is TRBV7-3 and J usage is TRBJ2-1; the D is unclear. CDR1 SGHTA and CDR2 FQGTGA come from the germline V gene. CDR3 size: 13 residues. V was trimmed by 0 bases and J by 8 bases, leaving 8 bases between them. CDR3: CASSLTLGHEQFF. CDR3 coding DNA: TGTGCCAGCAGCTTAACGCTGGGCCATGAGCAGTTCTTC.

The chain employs TRBV2 and TRBJ2-7; TRBD2 agrees at 13 bases. Germline-derived CDR1 and CDR2 are SNHLY and FYNNEI. Trimming took 3 bases from V and 5 from J; bases not matched to a gene: 4. The CDR3 spans 15 residues. In DNA form, the CDR3 reads TGTGCCAGCAGTGAGGGGACTAGCGGGATGAACGAGCAGTACTTC. Amino acid sequence: CASSEGTSGMNEQYF.

This chain joins TRBV10-3 and TRBJ2-3, with D perhaps TRBD2 (6 bases). The CDR3 consists of 14 residues. With 5 bases removed from V and 5 bases from J, the gap between germline ends came to 14 bases. Germline V gene sequence: CDR1 ENHRY, CDR2 SYGVKD. CDR3 DNA sequence: TGTGCCATCAGTATTAAGGGACTTGTAGATACGCAGTATTTT. Amino acids: CAISIKGLVDTQYF.

This clone was seen a few times. The chain combines TRBV28 with TRBJ1-5, with unresolved D. The V and J ends lost 5 bases and 0 bases respectively, with 5 bases between them. Per germline, CDR1 MDHEN and CDR2 SYDVKM. The CDR3 runs to 13 residues. The DNA of the CDR3 is TGTGCCAGCAGTACGGGTAGCAATCAGCCCCAGCATTTT. This translates into CASSTGSNQPQHF.

In its sample, this clone was seen a few times. CDR3 sequence (DNA): TGTGCCAGCAGCTATCTCCACTCTGGAAACACCATATATTTT. Its protein product is CASSYLHSGNTIYF. This chain connects TRBV16 to TRBJ1-3; no firm D call. The CDR3 consists of 14 residues. Germline assignment: CDR1 KGHSY and CDR2 FQNENV. Trimming stripped 5 bases from V and 0 bases from J, with 8 bases between.

The chain couples TRBV7-3 to TRBJ2-3, with unresolved D. V was pared by 5 bases and J by 4 bases, with 10 bases between. This CDR3 has 13 residues. CDR1 is SGHTA, CDR2 FQGTGA, per germline. CDR3 bases: TGTGCCAGCAGCCGCCAATCGGCAGATACGCAGTATTTT. Amino acid sequence: CASSRQSADTQYF.

This chain links TRBV7-2 with TRBJ1-3; D not certain. V gave up 5 bases and J gave up 2 bases, with 13 bases separating them. The germline V gene has CDR1 SGHTA and CDR2 FQGNSA. CDR3 length equals 15 residues. The CDR3 protein is CASSPRVFTGNTIYF. CDR3 DNA: TGTGCCAGCAGCCCCCGGGTTTTCACTGGAAACACCATATATTTT.

The rearrangement uses TRBV28 and TRBJ2-1; 9 bases align to TRBD2. CDR3 length: 15 residues. CDR1 is MDHEN, CDR2 SYDVKM, per germline. V gave up 5 bases and J gave up 7 bases; unmatched junction bases: 9. The CDR3 is CASSTGGRADNEQFF. CDR3 bases: TGTGCCAGCAGTACGGGCGGGAGGGCCGATAATGAGCAGTTCTTC.

Remarks on this clone: The junction shows a germline mismatch at one end, possibly a read error. The chain is built from TRBV7-3 and TRBJ2-7, with D unresolved. From germline, CDR1 is SGHTA and CDR2 FQGTGA. This CDR3 contains 14 residues. The CDR3 region is CASSHSGGSYEQYF. The DNA for the CDR3 is TGCGCCAGCAGCCATTCCGGTGGGTCCTACGAGCAGTACTTC.

The chain joins TRBV29-1 to TRBJ2-1; 9 positions match TRBD2. This CDR3 has 17 residues. J was trimmed by 7 bases and V by 4 bases; bases with no gene match: 17. Germline assignment: CDR1 SQVTM and CDR2 ANQGSEA. DNA for the CDR3: TGCAGCGTTGTGCTTTTCGGCGGGAGGGCCTGGGAGAATGAGCAGTTCTTC. Translation gives CSVVLFGGRAWENEQFF.

The V and J genes are TRBV9 and TRBJ2-3, with D possibly being TRBD1 (5 bases). Germline V CDR1 and CDR2: SGDLS, YYNGEE. V was trimmed by 4 bases and J by 4 bases, leaving 7 bases between them. The CDR3 contains 12 residues. CDR3 region: CASSLRADTQYF. The CDR3 coding sequence is TGTGCCAGCAGCCTCAGGGCAGATACGCAGTATTTT.

This sequence joins TRBV19 and TRBJ2-2, with 13 bases that match TRBD2. Germline V lookup: CDR1 LNHDA, CDR2 SQIVND (reference sequence). V trimming: 4 bases; J trimming: 5 bases; junction bases outside the gene matches: 4. The CDR3 contains 16 residues. CDR3 in amino acids: CASSTGLAGVTGELFF. Written as DNA, the CDR3 is TGTGCCAGTAGTACCGGACTAGCGGGAGTTACCGGGGAGCTGTTTTTT. The variable domain in full, completed from reference TRBV19 and TRBJ2-2, reads DGGITQSPKYLFRKEGQNVTLSCEQNLNHDAMYWYRQDPGQGLRLIYYSQIVNDFQKGDIAEGYSVSREKKESFPLTVTSAQKNPTAFYLCASSTGLAGVTGELFFGEGSRLTVL.